The 30 T cell receptor beta chains in this list originate from one sample, sequenced in a study of hypomethylating agent response in myelodysplastic syndrome. Assay: immunoSEQ multiplex PCR; the TCRdb copy retains only in-frame clones and omits some. The table shows some 3,500 clones, with more than 75% occurring only once. This material consisted of bone marrow, taken before or after starting hypomethylating agent treatment for myelodysplastic syndrome (not recorded which). These receptors were obtained from a human donor with myelodysplastic syndrome.

The chain links TRBV11-2 to TRBJ2-2; tentatively, D is TRBD2 (5 bases). In germline, CDR1 is SGHAT, CDR2 FQNNGV. The CDR3 sequence is 14 residues long. The V end lost 4 bases, the J end lost 6 bases, and 12 bases lay between the germline ends. CDR3 sequence reads: CASSYLDYSGELFF. The CDR3 nucleotides are TGTGCCAGCAGCTACTTAGACTATTCCGGGGAGCTGTTTTTT.

This rearrangement joins TRBV7-2 to TRBJ1-2; D ambiguous. Trimming took off 5 bases at V and 2 bases at J, with 12 bases between the two ends. This CDR3 spans 14 amino acids. From germline, CDR1 is SGHTA and CDR2 FQGNSA. In nucleotides, the CDR3 is TGTGCCAGCAGCCCGGGCGGCGGGAACTATGGCTACACCTTC. Translating gives CASSPGGGNYGYTF.

J is TRBJ2-3 and V is TRBV7-3, with unresolved D. V was cut by 5 bases and J by 0 bases, with 12 bases left in between. The CDR3 extends over 15 amino acids. CDR1 and CDR2 from the germline V gene are SGHTA and FQGTGA. CDR3 sequence: CASSPSSLSTDTQYF. The CDR3, as DNA: TGTGCCAGCAGCCCCTCCAGTCTGAGCACAGATACGCAGTATTTT. Full variable domain (outside the CDR3, taken from reference TRBV7-3 and TRBJ2-3): GAGVSQTPSNKVTEKGKYVELRCDPISGHTALYWYRQSLGQGPEFLIYFQGTGAADDSGLPNDRFFAVRPEGSVSTLKIQRTERGDSAVYLCASSPSSLSTDTQYFGPGTRLTVL.

V and J are TRBV7-7 and TRBJ2-5; D is unresolved. CDR3 length: 12 residues. Germline loops: CDR1 SSHAT, CDR2 FNYEAQ (reference sequence). V was pared by 6 bases and J by 5 bases, with 10 bases between. CDR3 residues: CASSYSGETQYF. DNA of the CDR3: TGTGCCAGCAGTTACTCCGGGGAGACCCAGTACTTC.

The rearrangement uses TRBV10-2 and TRBJ2-1, with a weak D call TRBD1 (5 bases). Trimming cost V 4 bases and J 8 bases, with 24 bases left between them. Germline lookup yields CDR1 WSHSY and CDR2 SAAADI. The CDR3 is 17 residues long. The CDR3 nucleotides are TGCGCCAGCAGTGGGCGCGGACACCTAAATTGGGGCGATGAGCAGTTCTTC. It encodes CASSGRGHLNWGDEQFF.

The V and J genes are TRBV10-2 and TRBJ2-1, with D maybe TRBD1 (6 bases). CDR1 and CDR2 from the germline V gene are WSHSY and SAAADI. CDR3 size: 18 residues. Trimming took off 2 bases at V and 9 bases at J, with 26 bases between the two ends. This CDR3 reads CASSEPGPQGLPFGEQFF. Here the CDR3 DNA reads TGCGCCAGCAGTGAGCCGGGGCCACAGGGATTGCCTTTTGGTGAGCAGTTCTTC.

The chain uses TRBV2 and TRBJ2-1; the D gene is possibly TRBD1 (6 bases). Germline CDR1 reads SNHLY; CDR2 reads FYNNEI. The CDR3 extends over 16 amino acids. The ends were cut back, 3 bases at V and 0 bases at J, with 12 bases in the middle. The CDR3 sequence is CASSDDGQSSYNEQFF. The CDR3, as DNA: TGTGCCAGCAGTGACGACGGACAGAGCTCCTACAATGAGCAGTTCTTC.

The chain couples TRBV5-8 to TRBJ1-5; unclear D gene. The CDR3 loop spans 15 amino acids. Germline-derived CDR1 and CDR2 are SGHTS and YDEGEE. Trimming removed 1 base from V and 1 base from J, with 9 bases in between. DNA for the CDR3: TGTGCCAGCAGCTTGCGGGGAACGAGCAATCAGCCCCAGCATTTT. This codes for CASSLRGTSNQPQHF.

CDR3 sequence reads: CASSARQGGNSPLHF. The CDR3 DNA reads TGTGCCAGCAGCGCACGCCAGGGGGGCAATTCACCCCTCCACTTT. The V call is TRBV11-2, the J call TRBJ1-6; TRBD1 matches at 7 bases. The CDR3 runs to 15 residues. With 5 bases clipped from V and 7 bases from J, the junction kept 8 bases outside the gene matches. Germline V gene data show CDR1 as SGHAT and CDR2 as FQNNGV.

J is TRBJ2-7 and V is TRBV7-6; possibly TRBD2 for D (5 bases). The V and J ends lost 1 base and 4 bases respectively, with 11 bases between them. This CDR3 has 14 amino acids. Germline V gives CDR1 SGHVS, CDR2 FNYEAQ. CDR3 DNA sequence: TGTGCCAGCAGCTTAGATGAGTGGAGGTACGAGCAGTACTTC. As protein: CASSLDEWRYEQYF.

The CDR3 nucleotides are TGTGCCAGTAGTATAGTATCGGGGTCCCTATACGAGCAGTACTTC. Translation gives CASSIVSGSLYEQYF. V is TRBV19 and J is TRBJ2-7; D is perhaps TRBD2 (5 bases). The germline V and J ends were trimmed by 1 base and 4 bases, with 14 bases remaining between them. Germline lookup yields CDR1 LNHDA and CDR2 SQIVND (reference sequence). The length of the CDR3 is 15 residues.

V gene TRBV19 combines with J gene TRBJ1-4; D not certain. This CDR3 is built from 14 residues. The germline V gene encodes CDR1 LNHDA and CDR2 SQIVND (reference sequence). Trimming cost V 6 bases and J 0 bases, with 8 bases left between them. DNA of the CDR3: TGTGCCAGTAGAGGAGACGCAACTAATGAAAAACTGTTTTTT. Residues: CASRGDATNEKLFF.

The V and J genes are TRBV7-3 and TRBJ2-1; a weak D match, TRBD1 (5 bases). V shed 2 bases and J shed 0 bases, with 11 bases lying between them. The CDR3 runs to 16 residues. Germline CDR1 and CDR2: SGHTA and FQGTGA. CDR3 sequence (DNA): TGTGCCAGCAGCTTAGCAGGGCTCAGCTCCTACAATGAGCAGTTCTTC. As protein: CASSLAGLSSYNEQFF. The variable domain in full, completed from reference TRBV7-3 and TRBJ2-1, reads GAGVSQTPSNKVTEKGKYVELRCDPISGHTALYWYRQSLGQGPEFLIYFQGTGAADDSGLPNDRFFAVRPEGSVSTLKIQRTERGDSAVYLCASSLAGLSSYNEQFFGPGTRLTVL.

The chain couples TRBV14 to TRBJ2-2, with 11 bases fitting TRBD2. Germline V gene lookup returns CDR1 SGHDN and CDR2 FVKESK. Trimming cost V 0 bases and J 6 bases; bases outside gene matches: 6. This CDR3 comprises 17 residues. The CDR3 bases are TGTGCCAGCAGCCAAGACGGTCTAGCGGGAGGATCCGGGGAGCTGTTTTTT. It encodes CASSQDGLAGGSGELFF.

The rearrangement links TRBV10-1 to TRBJ2-2; the match to TRBD2 covers 7 bases. V was pared by 5 bases and J by 7 bases, with 10 bases of the junction left unmatched. CDR3 length equals 15 residues. Germline values: CDR1 WNHNN, CDR2 SYGVQD (reference sequence). Here the CDR3 DNA reads TGCGCCAGCAGTCCAACCCGGGGGGAGGGCGGGGAGCTGTTTTTT. This gives the protein CASSPTRGEGGELFF.

This rearrangement joins TRBV7-8 to TRBJ1-6, with D possibly matching TRBD1 (6 bases). Trimming pared 5 bases from V and 0 bases from J, leaving 11 bases between. The CDR3 spans 16 residues. CDR1 and CDR2 from the germline V gene are SGHVS and FQNEAQ. CDR3: CASSQGGISYNSPLHF. CDR3 in DNA: TGTGCCAGCAGCCAAGGGGGGATCTCCTATAATTCACCCCTCCACTTT. The full variable domain, with the rest looked up from reference TRBV7-8 and TRBJ1-6, is GAGVSQSPRYKVAKRGQDVALRCDPISGHVSLFWYQQALGQGPEFLTYFQNEAQLDKSGLPSDRFFAERPEGSVSTLKIQRTQQEDSAVYLCASSQGGISYNSPLHFGNGTRLTVT.

The chain employs TRBV15 and TRBJ2-7; a possible D gene is TRBD2 (6 bases). The V end lost 3 bases, the J end lost 0 bases, and 6 bases lay between the germline ends. This CDR3 spans 13 amino acids. Germline V lookup: CDR1 LNHNV, CDR2 YYDKDF (reference sequence). CDR3 nucleotides: TGTGCCACCAGCAGGGGGGGCTCCTACGAGCAGTACTTC. Encoded protein: CATSRGGSYEQYF.

This clone came up a few times. V gene TRBV7-9 combines with J gene TRBJ1-2, with 8 nucleotides matching TRBD1. This CDR3 spans 13 amino acids. V was clipped by 5 bases and J by 6 bases; unmatched bases: 5. Germline loops: CDR1 SEHNR, CDR2 FQNEAQ (reference sequence). The CDR3 nucleotides read TGTGCCAGCAGCCCAGGGACAGGACATGGCTACACCTTC. Translation: CASSPGTGHGYTF. Full variable domain (missing parts from reference TRBV7-9 and TRBJ1-2): DTGVSQNPRHKITKRGQNVTFRCDPISEHNRLYWYRQTLGQGPEFLTYFQNEAQLEKSRLLSDRFSAERPKGSFSTLEIQRTEQGDSAMYLCASSPGTGHGYTFGSGTRLTVV.

The table lists this clone with a count of one. The chain carries TRBV19 and TRBJ2-2, with D unresolved. Germline CDR1 and CDR2: LNHDA and SQIVND (reference sequence). The CDR3 contains 17 residues. V dropped 3 bases and J dropped 3 bases, with 17 bases sitting between them. The CDR3 sequence is CASSMSLYAWDTGELFF. The CDR3 nucleotides are TGTGCCAGTAGTATGTCTCTCTACGCGTGGGACACCGGGGAGCTGTTTTTT.

This clone was picked up one time. The chain is built from TRBV7-2 and TRBJ1-2; D might be TRBD1 (6 bases). Trimming removed 1 base at V and 3 bases at J, with 15 bases between. The CDR3 runs to 16 residues. CDR1 and CDR2 (germline): SGHTA, FQGNSA. This CDR3 is CASSLVGAPADYGYTF. In DNA, the CDR3 is TGTGCCAGCAGCTTAGTGGGGGCCCCCGCCGACTATGGCTACACCTTC.

The chain couples TRBV2 to TRBJ1-1; D gene unclear. The germline V and J ends were trimmed by 6 bases and 8 bases, with 7 bases remaining between them. Germline lookup yields CDR1 SNHLY and CDR2 FYNNEI. The CDR3 is 10 residues long. The CDR3 spells CASSLGEAFF. The CDR3 region has the DNA TGTGCCAGCAGCCTGGGCGAAGCTTTCTTT. The variable domain in full, with the rest retrieved from reference TRBV2 and TRBJ1-1, is EPEVTQTPSHQVTQMGQEVILRCVPISNHLYFYWYRQILGQKVEFLVSFYNNEISEKSEIFDDQFSVERPDGSNFTLKIRSTKLEDSAMYFCASSLGEAFFGQGTRLTVV.

The chain carries TRBV11-3 and TRBJ1-1; no firm D call. V dropped 3 bases and J dropped 3 bases, with 14 bases sitting between them. The CDR3 contains 15 residues. The germline CDR1 and CDR2 sequences are SGHNT and YENEEA. The CDR3: CASSFSRQVDTEAFF. The CDR3 DNA is TGTGCCAGCAGCTTCTCCCGACAAGTGGACACTGAAGCTTTCTTT. The variable domain in full, completed from reference TRBV11-3 and TRBJ1-1, reads EAGVVQSPRYKIIEKKQPVAFWCNPISGHNTLYWYLQNLGQGPELLIRYENEEAVDDSQLPKDRFSAERLKGVDSTLKIQPAELGDSAVYLCASSFSRQVDTEAFFGQGTRLTVV.

The chain joins TRBV11-3 to TRBJ1-2; 7 bases fit TRBD1. The V gene end was trimmed by 4 bases and the J gene end by 8 bases; junction bases not matched to a gene: 10. The CDR3 has 14 residues. CDR1 SGHNT and CDR2 YENEEA come from the germline V gene. Written as DNA, the CDR3 is TGTGCCAGCAGCTCAGAAGAGGGGGCGCGGGGCTACACCTTC. Translating it yields CASSSEEGARGYTF.

V usage is TRBV7-8 and J usage is TRBJ1-4, with D perhaps TRBD1 (5 bases). Trimming took off 6 bases at V and 8 bases at J, with 22 bases between the two ends. Germline assignment: CDR1 SGHVS and CDR2 FQNEAQ. The CDR3 totals 16 residues. CDR3 in amino acids: CASRSNPQQVGEKLFF. In DNA form, the CDR3 reads TGTGCCAGCAGGTCCAACCCACAACAGGTGGGGGAAAAACTGTTTTTT.

This chain uses TRBV6-5 with TRBJ1-5; D not resolved. The CDR3 has 15 amino acids. V lost 7 bases, J lost 0 bases, and 13 bases lay in between. The germline V gene encodes CDR1 MNHEY and CDR2 SVGAGI. The CDR3, as DNA: TGTGCCAGCACTCTCCCGGCGAATAGCAATCAGCCCCAGCATTTT. Protein product: CASTLPANSNQPQHF.

V and J are TRBV5-1 and TRBJ2-3; TRBD1 matches at 9 bases. CDR3 size: 15 residues. J lost 1 base, V lost 0 bases, and 0 bases had no gene match. The germline CDR1 and CDR2 sequences are SGHRS and YFSETQ. The CDR3 DNA is TGCGCCAGCAGCTTGGGGACAGGGGGCACAGATACGCAGTATTTT. Encoded protein: CASSLGTGGTDTQYF.

This chain links TRBV6-5 with TRBJ1-5; 7 bases line up with TRBD1. Germline V lookup: CDR1 MNHEY, CDR2 SVGAGI. The CDR3 length is 14 residues. V was clipped by 6 bases and J by 2 bases; unmatched bases: 4. The DNA of the CDR3 is TGTGCCAGCAGGAGGACAGGCCGCAATCAGCCCCAGCATTTT. This translates into CASRRTGRNQPQHF.

V gene TRBV7-2 combines with J gene TRBJ1-2; D unresolved. From germline, CDR1 is SGHTA and CDR2 FQGNSA. The CDR3 totals 15 residues. V lost 2 bases and J 3 bases, leaving 13 bases between the germline ends. CDR3 amino acids: CASSLSPLEDYGYTF. The CDR3 DNA is TGTGCCAGCAGCTTAAGTCCCCTGGAGGACTATGGCTACACCTTC.

This clone appeared once. V and J are TRBV11-3 and TRBJ1-3; D is perhaps TRBD1 (6 bases). The CDR3 has 16 amino acids. Germline V CDR1 and CDR2: SGHNT, YENEEA. V gave up 5 bases and J gave up 2 bases, with 16 bases separating them. The CDR3 DNA sequence: TGTGCCAGCAGCCCACAGGGCCTCGATCCTGGAAACACCATATATTTT. Amino acid sequence: CASSPQGLDPGNTIYF.

This rearrangement joins TRBV25-1 to TRBJ2-3; a weak D match, TRBD2 (5 bases). The CDR3 length is 13 residues. V was clipped by 5 bases and J by 3 bases, with 9 bases between them. Germline V gives CDR1 MGHDK, CDR2 SYGVNS. The CDR3 bases are TGTGCCAGCAGTCTGAGGGCGACAGATACGCAGTATTTT. Amino acid sequence: CASSLRATDTQYF.